The next 20 T cell receptor beta chains were all read from a single sample in a study of cytomegalovirus exposure and HLA in healthy donors. The PCR was carried out with 60 Vbeta primers and 13 Jbeta primers. Sequencing was performed with immunoSEQ multiplex PCR; in TCRdb, only in-frame clones are kept and a portion is missing. The sample contains tens of thousands of clones, just under 75% of which appear only once. The sample consisted of PBMCs. These receptors all stem from a human donor in good health.

In the case of this clone: One end of the junction is discordant with germline, which a read error may explain. The chain has TRBV6-5 and TRBJ1-4; 8 bases map to TRBD1. CDR1 and CDR2 (germline): MNHEY, SVGAGI. The CDR3 consists of 12 residues. CDR3 residues: CASSGGTGPTHF. The DNA for the CDR3 is TGTGCCAGCAGTGGGGGGACAGGCCCTACCCATTTT.

The chain combines TRBV15 with TRBJ2-1, with D maybe TRBD2 (5 bases). Deletions cut 0 bases from V and 9 bases from J, with 18 bases between. Germline CDR1 is LNHNV and CDR2 is YYDKDF (reference sequence). This CDR3 is built from 16 residues. CDR3 amino acids: CATSRDVEGAAGEQFF. The CDR3 nucleotides are TGTGCCACCAGCAGAGACGTCGAGGGAGCGGCCGGTGAGCAGTTCTTC.

This clone was seen just once. The chain uses TRBV7-9 and TRBJ2-5; D may be TRBD1 (6 bases). CDR1 is SEHNR and CDR2 is FQNEAQ in the germline V gene (reference sequence). Deletions cut 3 bases from V and 5 bases from J, with 10 bases between. The CDR3 has 13 residues. The CDR3 reads CASSFGGAETQYF. CDR3 in DNA: TGTGCCAGCAGCTTTGGGGGCGCGGAGACCCAGTACTTC.

This rearrangement joins TRBV7-9 to TRBJ2-7; 8 positions match TRBD2. The CDR3 is 15 residues long. Trimming at V came to 3 bases and at J to 5 bases, leaving 9 bases not matched to a gene. The germline V gene encodes CDR1 SEHNR and CDR2 FQNEAQ (reference sequence). CDR3 amino acids: CASSFKTGGMDEQYF. DNA for the CDR3: TGTGCCAGCAGCTTCAAAACGGGAGGGATGGACGAGCAGTACTTC.

The chain uses TRBV7-8 and TRBJ2-7; 8 bases are a match to TRBD2. This CDR3 contains 18 residues. V lost 4 bases to trimming and J lost 7 bases; unmatched junction nucleotides: 21. Germline V gene lookup returns CDR1 SGHVS and CDR2 FQNEAQ. The CDR3 loop is CASSWGDRSRGRSGEQYF. As DNA, the CDR3 is TGTGCCAGCAGCTGGGGAGACAGATCGCGCGGGAGGTCGGGGGAGCAGTACTTC.

V and J are TRBV29-1 and TRBJ1-1; the D gene is possibly TRBD1 (5 bases). V shed 1 base and J shed 6 bases, with 15 bases lying between them. Germline V gene lookup returns CDR1 SQVTM and CDR2 ANQGSEA. This CDR3 spans 14 amino acids. CDR3 sequence (DNA): TGCAGCGTTGAAGGAGAGGTGTTCAGGGCTGAAGCTTTCTTT. Its protein is CSVEGEVFRAEAFF.

Written as DNA, the CDR3 is TGCGCCAGCAGTCTCGGACAGGGCCTCTACGAGCAGTACTTC. It is translated as CASSLGQGLYEQYF. The rearrangement links TRBV5-1 to TRBJ2-7; TRBD1 aligns across 8 bases. The germline V gene encodes CDR1 SGHRS and CDR2 YFSETQ. This CDR3 is 14 amino acids long. Trimming at V came to 5 bases and at J to 3 bases, leaving 7 bases not matched to a gene.

The V call is TRBV19, the J call TRBJ1-5, with D unclear. Germline assignment: CDR1 LNHDA and CDR2 SQIVND (reference sequence). The CDR3 is 13 amino acids. The V end lost 6 bases, the J end lost 7 bases, and 13 bases lay between the germline ends. The CDR3 loop reads CASRYGNEQPQHF. DNA of the CDR3: TGTGCCAGTAGGTACGGGAACGAGCAGCCCCAGCATTTT. The whole variable domain, filled in from reference TRBV19 and TRBJ1-5, reads DGGITQSPKYLFRKEGQNVTLSCEQNLNHDAMYWYRQDPGQGLRLIYYSQIVNDFQKGDIAEGYSVSREKKESFPLTVTSAQKNPTAFYLCASRYGNEQPQHFGDGTRLSIL.

V and J are TRBV6-1 and TRBJ1-1; unclear D gene. V dropped 6 bases and J dropped 0 bases, with 5 bases sitting between them. Germline V lookup: CDR1 MNHNS, CDR2 SASEGT. The CDR3 has 12 amino acids. CDR3 protein: CASREMNTEAFF. The CDR3 DNA is TGTGCCAGCAGGGAGATGAACACTGAAGCTTTCTTT.

The V gene is TRBV10-3, the J gene TRBJ2-3; TRBD2 matches 10 bases. The germline CDR1 and CDR2 sequences are ENHRY and SYGVKD. CDR3 length: 15 residues. J gave up 2 bases and V 8 bases, and 7 bases lay outside the gene matches. The CDR3 loop reads CAICVAGGSTDTQYF. DNA of the CDR3: TGTGCCATCTGTGTAGCGGGAGGATCCACAGATACGCAGTATTTT.

This clone has only a few counts. The V gene is TRBV29-1, the J gene TRBJ1-1, with a weak D call TRBD1 (6 bases). The CDR3 is 13 residues long. In germline, CDR1 is SQVTM, CDR2 ANQGSEA. The V end was cut by 7 bases, the J end by 4 bases, with 16 bases between. CDR3: CSGRQARATEAFF. The CDR3 DNA follows: TGCAGCGGGAGACAGGCTCGGGCCACTGAAGCTTTCTTT.

The chain links TRBV18 to TRBJ1-5; D is unclear. Trimming removed 6 bases at V and 0 bases at J, with 9 bases between. The germline CDR1 and CDR2 sequences are KGHSH and LQKENI. This CDR3 has 14 amino acids. For the CDR3, the DNA is TGTGCCAGCTCCCCAAGCCTTAGCAATCAGCCCCAGCATTTT. Its translation: CASSPSLSNQPQHF.

This chain joins TRBV2 and TRBJ1-5; tentative D call: TRBD1 (5 bases). Germline V lookup: CDR1 SNHLY, CDR2 FYNNEI. CDR3 length: 15 residues. Trimming cost V 1 base and J 9 bases, with 16 bases left between them. The CDR3 spells CASSEGWGSQGPQHF. DNA of the CDR3: TGTGCCAGCAGTGAAGGATGGGGCTCCCAAGGGCCCCAGCATTTT.

This clone has a single count. This chain joins TRBV5-4 and TRBJ1-4, with 7 bases that match TRBD1. This CDR3 has 15 amino acids. Trimming removed 5 bases from V and 6 bases from J; junction bases left unmatched: 10. Germline CDR1 reads SGHNT; CDR2 reads YYREEE (reference sequence). The CDR3 sequence: CASSSGTDVYEKLFF. The CDR3 DNA follows: TGTGCCAGCAGTTCCGGGACAGACGTCTATGAAAAACTGTTTTTT.

V and J are TRBV6-6 and TRBJ2-1, with TRBD2 identical over 10 bases. With 6 bases clipped from V and 7 bases from J, the junction kept 12 bases outside the gene matches. The CDR3 runs 16 residues. CDR1 and CDR2 from the germline V gene are MNHNY and SVGAGI (reference sequence). CDR3 bases: TGTGCCAGCAGCCCCCTTGGGACTAGCGTAGTTAATGAGCAGTTCTTC. It is translated as CASSPLGTSVVNEQFF.

This clone showed up just once. The chain joins TRBV5-4 to TRBJ2-3, with TRBD2 as a possible D gene (6 bases). Trimming removed 0 bases at V and 0 bases at J, with 8 bases between. This CDR3 has 15 residues. In germline, CDR1 is SGHNT, CDR2 YYREEE (reference sequence). DNA of the CDR3: TGTGCCAGCAGCTTGGACGGGAGTAGCACAGATACGCAGTATTTT. Protein product: CASSLDGSSTDTQYF.

This chain joins TRBV27 and TRBJ1-2, with TRBD1 matching 8 bases. The germline gives CDR1 MNHEY, CDR2 SMNVEV (reference sequence). This CDR3 contains 16 residues. V trimming: 1 base; J trimming: 2 bases; junction bases outside the gene matches: 6. The CDR3 is CASSLYSNRGNYGYTF. Written as DNA, the CDR3 is TGTGCCAGCAGTTTATACTCGAACAGGGGGAACTATGGCTACACCTTC.

This clone was observed many times. This chain links TRBV6-5 with TRBJ2-1; 11 bases are a match to TRBD2. In germline, CDR1 is MNHEY, CDR2 SVGAGI. CDR3 size: 15 residues. The ends lost 5 bases at V and 5 bases at J; junction bases unmatched: 5. For the CDR3, the DNA is TGTGCCAGCAGTCGAGGGACTAGCGGAGACAATGAGCAGTTCTTC. Translating it yields CASSRGTSGDNEQFF.

J is TRBJ2-3 and V is TRBV25-1; D possibly corresponds to TRBD2 (6 bases). Germline loops: CDR1 MGHDK, CDR2 SYGVNS. This CDR3 is built from 16 residues. Deletions cut 1 base from V and 0 bases from J, with 11 bases between. The CDR3 is CASSESREYSTDTQYF. The CDR3, as DNA: TGTGCCAGCAGTGAATCCCGGGAGTACAGCACAGATACGCAGTATTTT.

The chain combines TRBV14 with TRBJ2-5; a possible D gene is TRBD1 (5 bases). The CDR3 runs to 18 residues. The germline gives CDR1 SGHDN, CDR2 FVKESK. V was pared by 0 bases and J by 8 bases, with 25 bases between. DNA of the CDR3: TGTGCCAGCAGCCAAGATCTCGTCACAGGAGAGGCTAAGAGAACCCAGTACTTC. It translates to CASSQDLVTGEAKRTQYF. Supplemented by reference TRBV14 and TRBJ2-5, the full variable domain reads EAGVTQFPSHSVIEKGQTVTLRCDPISGHDNLYWYRRVMGKEIKFLLHFVKESKQDESGMPNNRFLAERTGGTYSTLKVQPAELEDSGVYFCASSQDLVTGEAKRTQYFGPGTRLLVL.